The 28 T cell receptor beta chains given below trace back to one sample, sequenced in a study of T cell responses to AZD1222 COVID-19 vaccine (dated by TCRdb to the early 2020s). Per the publication, the time point label means: about 28 days (+/-7) after the second vaccine dose. The library was obtained by the immunoSEQ multiplex PCR assay. TCRdb mirrors the immuneACCESS table, restricted to in-frame sequences. Some clones are absent from its copies; in checked studies, under half trace to an unresolved V gene, and the reason for the others is unknown. The sample table holds 200,000 or so clones, of which 93% were seen once. 1% of the sample belongs to the ten largest clones. The material sequenced was peripheral blood, taken 28 days after the second AZD1222 dose. The receptor source for this set is an adult who received the AZD1222 COVID-19 vaccine.

The J gene is TRBJ2-7, the V gene TRBV7-3; the D gene could be TRBD1 or TRBD2 (5 bases each). The CDR3 runs to 15 residues. Between the trimmed V and J ends, which lost 2 bases and 0 bases, there was a span of 11 bases. CDR1 is SGHTA, CDR2 FQGTGA, per germline. CDR3 coding DNA: TGTGCCAGCAGCTTAGAGGGCAGGGCCTCCTACGAGCAGTACTTC. It codes for CASSLEGRASYEQYF. Drawing the rest from reference TRBV7-3 and TRBJ2-7, the complete variable domain is GAGVSQTPSNKVTEKGKYVELRCDPISGHTALYWYRQSLGQGPEFLIYFQGTGAADDSGLPNDRFFAVRPEGSVSTLKIQRTERGDSAVYLCASSLEGRASYEQYFGPGTRLTVT.

In this sample, this clone turned up a few times. This chain joins TRBV7-9 and TRBJ1-1; D might be TRBD1 (6 bases). The V and J ends lost 3 bases and 8 bases respectively, with 13 bases between them. The CDR3 is 13 residues long. CDR1 and CDR2 from the germline V gene are SEHNR and FQNEAQ (reference sequence). The chain's CDR3 is CASSFDTGTEAFF. The CDR3 bases are TGTGCCAGCAGCTTCGACACAGGGACCGAAGCTTTCTTT.

In DNA, the CDR3 is TGCAGCGTTGACACCCAGGGTGCATCCTATGGCTACACCTTC. Translation gives CSVDTQGASYGYTF. This chain connects TRBV29-1 to TRBJ1-2, with D tentatively TRBD1 (5 bases). Germline V gene lookup returns CDR1 SQVTM and CDR2 ANQGSEA. V was trimmed by 3 bases and J by 4 bases, leaving 15 bases between them. The CDR3 consists of 14 residues.

The chain joins TRBV5-4 to TRBJ2-5; 10 bases map to TRBD1. This CDR3 has 15 amino acids. Trimming at V came to 4 bases and at J to 9 bases, leaving 12 bases not matched to a gene. Germline CDR1 and CDR2: SGHNT and YYREEE (reference sequence). The CDR3 DNA sequence: TGTGCCAGCAGCCCCTCGGGACAGGGGCTGGAGGCCCAGTACTTC. Translation gives CASSPSGQGLEAQYF. The complete variable domain, with remaining parts taken from reference TRBV5-4 and TRBJ2-5, reads ETGVTQSPTHLIKTRGQQVTLRCSSQSGHNTVSWYQQALGQGPQFIFQYYREEENGRGNFPPRFSGLQFPNYSSELNVNALELDDSALYLCASSPSGQGLEAQYFGPGTRLLVL.

This chain connects TRBV3-1 (or the pseudogene TRBV3-2) to TRBJ2-1; D may be TRBD1 (5 bases). Per the germline V gene, CDR1 is LGHDT and CDR2 is YNNKEL (reference sequence). The CDR3 spans 14 residues. The V end lost 4 bases, the J end lost 6 bases, and 13 bases lay between the germline ends. CDR3 bases: TGTGCCAGCAGCCTAGGGGTGGTAAGCAATGAGCAGTTCTTC. Translated, it gives CASSLGVVSNEQFF.

The V gene is TRBV3-1 (or the pseudogene TRBV3-2), the J gene TRBJ2-2, with unresolved D. The germline gives CDR1 LGHDT, CDR2 YNNKEL (reference sequence). The CDR3 spans 17 residues. The V and J ends lost 0 bases and 8 bases respectively, with 19 bases between them. CDR3 in amino acids: CASSQEGRPLRLGELFF. CDR3 in DNA: TGTGCCAGCAGCCAAGAGGGCAGGCCACTGAGGTTGGGGGAGCTGTTTTTT.

This clone has a handful of counts. This chain connects TRBV16 to TRBJ1-2; D unresolved. V was cut by 1 base and J by 12 bases, with 9 bases left in between. The CDR3 length is 11 residues. CDR1 and CDR2 (germline): KGHSY, FQNENV. For the CDR3, the DNA is TGTGCCAGCAGCCAATATGCGAAGAACACCTTC. This gives the protein CASSQYAKNTF.

This chain connects TRBV25-1 to TRBJ1-1, with 7 bases identical to TRBD1. This CDR3 has 13 amino acids. J gave up 0 bases and V 10 bases, and 5 bases lay outside the gene matches. Per the germline V gene, CDR1 is MGHDK and CDR2 is SYGVNS. CDR3 loop: CATVGQMNTEAFF. CDR3 DNA sequence: TGTGCCACCGTGGGACAGATGAACACTGAAGCTTTCTTT. Based on the CDR3 plus reference TRBV25-1 and TRBJ1-1, the full variable domain is EADIYQTPRYLVIGTGKKITLECSQTMGHDKMYWYQQDPGMELHLIHYSYGVNSTEKGDLSSESTVSRIRTEHFPLTLESARPSHTSQYLCATVGQMNTEAFFGQGTRLTVV.

The rearrangement joins TRBV6-5 to TRBJ2-7; 9 nucleotides match TRBD1. Germline CDR1 reads MNHEY; CDR2 reads SVGAGI. The CDR3 is 13 amino acids. V shed 10 bases, J shed 2 bases, and the junction held 6 bases outside the gene matches. In DNA form, the CDR3 reads TGTGCCACCAGACAGGGGGTAACCTACGAGCAGTACTTC. Its translation is CATRQGVTYEQYF.

This clone appeared once. Other nucleotide sequences in the sample specify the same CDR3. This sequence joins TRBV7-9 and TRBJ2-7; no clear D. The CDR3 extends over 11 amino acids. CDR1 and CDR2 from the germline V gene are SEHNR and FQNEAQ (reference sequence). V was pared by 3 bases and J by 4 bases, with 4 bases between. CDR3: CASSFSYEQYF. The CDR3 region has the DNA TGTGCCAGCAGCTTTTCTTACGAGCAGTACTTC.

The chain recombines TRBV7-9 with TRBJ2-5, with D perhaps assigned TRBD1 or TRBD2 (6 bases each). This CDR3 has 13 amino acids. Trimming left V 4 bases short and J 5 bases short, with 11 bases between. Germline V gene data show CDR1 as SEHNR and CDR2 as FQNEAQ (reference sequence). The DNA of the CDR3 is TGTGCCAGCAGCTCGGGGGCGGCGGAGACCCAGTACTTC. Translated, it gives CASSSGAAETQYF.

This clone was found once. The chain recombines TRBV6-5 with TRBJ2-7; 7 bases are shared with TRBD1. CDR3 length: 14 amino acids. Germline CDR1 MNHEY, CDR2 SVGAGI. The V segment lost 10 bases and the J segment 0 bases; nucleotides outside the gene matches: 9. CDR3 amino acids: CATKNRGSSYEQYF. CDR3 bases: TGTGCCACCAAGAACAGGGGAAGCTCCTACGAGCAGTACTTC.

J is TRBJ1-2 and V is TRBV19; D is unresolved. The germline V gene encodes CDR1 LNHDA and CDR2 SQIVND (reference sequence). Trimming cost V 3 bases and J 4 bases, with 15 bases left between them. The CDR3 spans 15 residues. The DNA of the CDR3 is TGTGCCAGTAGTATTTATGACGAGGGCTCCTATGGCTACACCTTC. Translating gives CASSIYDEGSYGYTF.

CDR3 coding DNA: TGTGCCAGCACCCGGACAGGGGGCACTGAAGCTTTCTTT. Encoded protein: CASTRTGGTEAFF. The rearrangement uses TRBV7-8 and TRBJ1-1, with TRBD1 matching over 10 bases. With 7 bases clipped from V and 4 bases from J, the junction kept 3 bases outside the gene matches. There are 13 residues in the CDR3. CDR1 and CDR2 (germline): SGHVS, FQNEAQ.

The chain recombines TRBV6-5 with TRBJ2-2; TRBD2 matches 7 bases. The CDR3 is 15 amino acids. V dropped 2 bases and J dropped 6; count of bases not matched to a gene: 6. The germline CDR1 and CDR2 sequences are MNHEY and SVGAGI. The CDR3 protein is CASSYEGGFAGELFF. The CDR3 nucleotides are TGTGCCAGCAGTTACGAGGGAGGGTTTGCCGGGGAGCTGTTTTTT.

V is TRBV6-5 and J is TRBJ1-2, with TRBD1 identical over 10 bases. The CDR3 runs 16 residues. The J segment lost 1 base and the V segment lost 0 bases, leaving 2 bases of the junction unmatched. The V gene's germline CDR1 is MNHEY and CDR2 SVGAGI. CDR3: CASSYSRTGGNYGYTF. Here the CDR3 DNA reads TGTGCCAGCAGTTACTCCAGGACAGGGGGTAACTATGGCTACACCTTC.

This clone was detected once. The chain combines TRBV2 with TRBJ2-1; D call uncertain. Trimming removed 8 bases from V and 9 bases from J, with 11 bases in between. The CDR3 runs 11 residues. CDR1 and CDR2 (germline): SNHLY, FYNNEI. CDR3 amino acids: CASLRVLEQFF. CDR3 nucleotides: TGTGCCAGCCTGCGCGTTCTTGAGCAGTTCTTC.

This chain connects TRBV2 to TRBJ2-7; D is possibly TRBD1 or TRBD2 (5 bases each). Trimming removed 4 bases from V and 3 bases from J, with 16 bases in between. This CDR3 is 15 amino acids long. The germline V gene has CDR1 SNHLY and CDR2 FYNNEI. The CDR3 DNA reads TGTGCCAGCAGTGCTGGAGGCTCTACAGGCTACGAGCAGTACTTC. It translates to CASSAGGSTGYEQYF.

Comments on this clone: The same CDR3 can be traced to other DNA sequences in this sample. V usage is TRBV5-5 and J usage is TRBJ1-1; no reliable D call. V lost 0 bases to trimming and J lost 2 bases, with 5 bases between them. Germline values: CDR1 SGHKS, CDR2 YYEKEE (reference sequence). This CDR3 is built from 13 residues. In DNA form, the CDR3 reads TGTGCCAGCAGCTTGGGGGGAAACACTGAAGCTTTCTTT. It specifies CASSLGGNTEAFF.

This clone was seen just once. DNA for the CDR3: TGTGCCAGCAGCGAGGGAGGGTTGCGTCCAGGGCCCGAAGCTTTCTTT. Encoded protein: CASSEGGLRPGPEAFF. V is TRBV9 and J is TRBJ1-1; tentative D call: TRBD1 (5 bases). The V end lost 3 bases, the J end lost 8 bases, and 23 bases lay between the germline ends. This CDR3 contains 16 residues. Germline V gene lookup returns CDR1 SGDLS and CDR2 YYNGEE. Full variable domain (remainder filled in from reference TRBV9 and TRBJ1-1): DSGVTQTPKHLITATGQRVTLRCSPRSGDLSVYWYQQSLDQGLQFLIQYYNGEERAKGNILERFSAQQFPDLHSELNLSSLELGDSALYFCASSEGGLRPGPEAFFGQGTRLTVV.

The chain carries TRBV10-3 and TRBJ1-5; tentatively, D is TRBD1 (5 bases). Germline CDR1 reads ENHRY; CDR2 reads SYGVKD. V lost 2 bases, J lost 4 bases, and 9 bases lay in between. CDR3 length: 14 amino acids. Here the CDR3 DNA reads TGTGCCATCAGTGAGGACAGTTTAAATCAGCCCCAGCATTTT. Protein product: CAISEDSLNQPQHF.

The chain employs TRBV7-7 and TRBJ2-7; TRBD2 is a possible D gene (5 bases). CDR3 length: 15 residues. The germline V and J ends were trimmed by 1 base and 0 bases, with 10 bases remaining between them. The germline gives CDR1 SSHAT, CDR2 FNYEAQ (reference sequence). In nucleotides, the CDR3 is TGTGCCAGCAGCTTAGGCTCGGGAATCTCCTACGAGCAGTACTTC. Its protein product is CASSLGSGISYEQYF. The full variable domain, rest sourced from reference TRBV7-7 and TRBJ2-7, is GAGVSQSPRYKVTKRGQDVTLRCDPISSHATLYWYQQALGQGPEFLTYFNYEAQPDKSGLPSDRFSAERPEGSISTLTIQRTEQRDSAMYRCASSLGSGISYEQYFGPGTRLTVT.

The genes are TRBV6-5 and TRBJ2-3; 7 bases map to TRBD1. J gave up 3 bases and V 6 bases, and 6 bases lay outside the gene matches. The CDR3 spans 14 residues. The germline CDR1 and CDR2 sequences are MNHEY and SVGAGI. DNA for the CDR3: TGTGCCAGCAGATCACGACAGGGTACAGATACGCAGTATTTT. This codes for CASRSRQGTDTQYF.

The chain couples TRBV10-3 to TRBJ1-4, with D tentatively TRBD1 (6 bases). With 6 bases removed from V and 1 base from J, the gap between germline ends came to 9 bases. Germline V gene sequence: CDR1 ENHRY, CDR2 SYGVKD. This CDR3 region has 14 residues. The CDR3 loop is CAIRPGQTNEKLFF. The CDR3 coding sequence is TGTGCCATCAGACCGGGACAAACTAATGAAAAACTGTTTTTT.

This chain connects TRBV6-1 to TRBJ1-3; the match to TRBD1 covers 8 bases. This CDR3 is built from 16 residues. Trimming took 4 bases from V and 0 from J; bases not matched to a gene: 5. Germline V gives CDR1 MNHNS, CDR2 SASEGT. The CDR3 DNA follows: TGTGCCAGCAGTGTCGGGACAGGCCCCTCTGGAAACACCATATATTTT. Protein sequence: CASSVGTGPSGNTIYF.

The V call is TRBV11-2, the J call TRBJ2-2; D is undetermined. The CDR3 totals 13 residues. The V end was cut by 5 bases, the J end by 6 bases, with 10 bases between. Germline CDR1 and CDR2: SGHAT and FQNNGV. CDR3 protein: CASSLHPAGELFF. Here the CDR3 DNA reads TGTGCCAGCAGCCTGCACCCGGCCGGGGAGCTGTTTTTT.

V is TRBV27 and J is TRBJ1-2; D unclear. The CDR3 is made up of 15 amino acids. Trimming pared 8 bases from V and 2 bases from J, leaving 18 bases between. The germline V gene encodes CDR1 MNHEY and CDR2 SMNVEV (reference sequence). The CDR3 loop reads CASRPSDFFNYGYTF. The DNA for the CDR3 is TGTGCCAGCCGCCCCTCAGACTTTTTCAACTATGGCTACACCTTC.

The chain links TRBV5-1 to TRBJ2-4, with D perhaps matching TRBD1 or TRBD2 (5 bases each). Looked up from germline, CDR1 is SGHRS and CDR2 is YFSETQ. V was pared by 4 bases and J by 8 bases, with 19 bases between. The CDR3 totals 15 residues. The CDR3 nucleotides read TGCGCCAGCAGCGGAGTGGACACCTCGAGGGACATTCAGTACTTC. This encodes CASSGVDTSRDIQYF.